The 14 T cell receptor beta chains below were found in one sample sequenced in a study of OX40 agonist ivuxolimab in advanced cancers. Assay: immunoSEQ multiplex PCR; the TCRdb copy retains only in-frame clones and omits some. Of some 82,000 clones listed, around 90% were seen once; the top ten hold 2.3%. Source: CD4+ or CD8+ T cells sorted from blood, taken in a trial of the OX40 agonist ivuxolimab. These TCRs come from an adult with an advanced solid tumor such as melanoma, head and neck, liver or kidney cancer.

The rearrangement uses TRBV6-6 and TRBJ2-3, with D perhaps matching TRBD1 (6 bases). The CDR3 runs to 12 residues. Per germline, CDR1 MNHNY and CDR2 SVGAGI (reference sequence). V was trimmed by 6 bases and J by 4 bases, leaving 8 bases between them. The CDR3 region has the DNA TGTGCCAGCAGCTACAGGGCAGATACGCAGTATTTT. It is translated as CASSYRADTQYF.

This clone was picked up a small number of times. V usage is TRBV28 and J usage is TRBJ1-1, with D unresolved. CDR1 MDHEN and CDR2 SYDVKM come from the germline V gene. With 1 base removed from V and 0 bases from J, the gap between germline ends came to 3 bases. The CDR3 has 13 amino acids. CDR3 in DNA: TGTGCCAGCAGTTTATTGGTGAACACTGAAGCTTTCTTT. Translation gives CASSLLVNTEAFF.

V gene TRBV7-2 combines with J gene TRBJ1-2, with 7 nucleotides matching TRBD1. Germline trimming cut 5 bases from V and 4 bases from J; bases unmatched to any gene: 10. Germline V CDR1 and CDR2: SGHTA, FQGNSA. This CDR3 contains 15 residues. In DNA form, the CDR3 reads TGTGCCAGCAGCGCCGTACAGGGGTTGAGCTATGGCTACACCTTC. The encoded protein is CASSAVQGLSYGYTF.

This chain uses TRBV7-3 with TRBJ2-6, with D possibly being TRBD1 (5 bases). Trimming took 5 bases from V and 3 from J, leaving 8 bases between them. There are 14 residues in the CDR3. Germline V gene lookup returns CDR1 SGHTA and CDR2 FQGTGA. In nucleotides, the CDR3 is TGTGCCAGCAGCCCCCAGGGTGGGGCCAACGTCCTGACTTTC. Encoded protein: CASSPQGGANVLTF.

V usage is TRBV5-1 and J usage is TRBJ2-3; TRBD2 agrees at 8 bases. From germline, CDR1 is SGHRS and CDR2 YFSETQ. The CDR3 contains 15 residues. V dropped 5 bases and J dropped 4; count of bases not matched to a gene: 9. The CDR3 DNA sequence: TGCGCCAGCAGAGAGCGACGGGAGGGGGCAGATACGCAGTATTTT. It encodes CASRERREGADTQYF.

V gene TRBV6-5 combines with J gene TRBJ1-2; D may be TRBD1 (6 bases). CDR1 and CDR2 (germline): MNHEY, SVGAGI. The CDR3 loop spans 14 amino acids. V lost 2 bases to trimming and J lost 6 bases, with 13 bases between them. The DNA for the CDR3 is TGTGCCAGCAGTTACGGGGGGGCTCGTAATGGCTACACCTTC. Protein: CASSYGGARNGYTF.

The CDR3 sequence is CASRVGLASYEQYF. DNA of the CDR3: TGTGCCAGCAGAGTAGGACTAGCTTCCTACGAGCAGTACTTC. This chain uses TRBV6-1 with TRBJ2-7; 8 nucleotides match TRBD2. V shed 6 bases, J shed 1 base, and the junction held 5 bases outside the gene matches. The CDR3 runs 14 residues. Germline CDR1 reads MNHNS; CDR2 reads SASEGT.

The chain uses TRBV5-8 and TRBJ1-2, with D perhaps TRBD1 (5 bases). The germline CDR1 and CDR2 sequences are SGHTS and YDEGEE. The V and J ends lost 4 bases and 8 bases respectively, with 18 bases between them. The CDR3 length is 14 residues. In nucleotides, the CDR3 is TGTGCCAGCAGCCCAGACCCTTGGGGCGAAGGCTACACCTTC. Its translation: CASSPDPWGEGYTF.

The chain links TRBV30 to TRBJ1-2, with TRBD1 identical over 7 bases. This CDR3 spans 12 amino acids. Germline values: CDR1 GTSNPN, CDR2 SVGIG (reference sequence). The V and J ends lost 5 bases and 3 bases, in that order; junction bases with no gene match: 3. In DNA, the CDR3 is TGTGCCTGGGACAGGGACTACTATGGCTACACCTTC. As protein: CAWDRDYYGYTF.

V is TRBV10-3 and J is TRBJ1-2; the D gene is possibly TRBD1 (6 bases). This CDR3 is built from 13 residues. Trimming removed 4 bases at V and 5 bases at J, with 11 bases between. Germline V gene lookup returns CDR1 ENHRY and CDR2 SYGVKD. The DNA for the CDR3 is TGTGCCATCAGTGGACTGAGGGGGTATGGCTACACCTTC. This encodes CAISGLRGYGYTF.

V usage is TRBV27 and J usage is TRBJ1-4; D perhaps matches TRBD1 (5 bases). Looked up from germline, CDR1 is MNHEY and CDR2 is SMNVEV (reference sequence). Trimming pared 5 bases from V and 8 bases from J, leaving 9 bases between. CDR3 length equals 12 residues. The CDR3 protein is CASSGGGEKLFF. CDR3 DNA sequence: TGTGCCAGCAGTGGGGGAGGGGAAAAACTGTTTTTT.

The chain recombines TRBV28 with TRBJ2-5; tentatively, D is TRBD1 (5 bases). V lost 7 bases to trimming and J lost 3 bases, with 24 bases between them. From germline, CDR1 is MDHEN and CDR2 SYDVKM. This CDR3 contains 17 residues. CDR3: CASMGQRQVWGKETQYF. Here the CDR3 DNA reads TGTGCCAGCATGGGGCAGCGACAAGTCTGGGGAAAAGAGACCCAGTACTTC. Drawing the rest from reference TRBV28 and TRBJ2-5, the complete variable domain is DVKVTQSSRYLVKRTGEKVFLECVQDMDHENMFWYRQDPGLGLRLIYFSYDVKMKEKGDIPEGYSVSREKKERFSLILESASTNQTSMYLCASMGQRQVWGKETQYFGPGTRLLVL.

Remarks on this clone: The same CDR3 is also encoded by other DNA sequences in this sample. The chain couples TRBV18 to TRBJ2-7; 9 nucleotides agree with TRBD2. This CDR3 has 15 residues. Germline CDR1 and CDR2: KGHSH and LQKENI. Losses at the gene ends were 3 bases for V and 2 bases for J; bases not matched to a gene: 5. CDR3 sequence reads: CASSPPAGGPYEQYF. In DNA form, the CDR3 reads TGTGCCAGCTCACCCCCCGCGGGAGGGCCCTACGAGCAGTACTTC.

V is TRBV14 and J is TRBJ2-3; tentative D call: TRBD2 (6 bases). The V gene lost 2 bases and the J gene lost 2 bases, with 8 bases spanning the gap. CDR1 SGHDN and CDR2 FVKESK come from the germline V gene. This CDR3 is 14 amino acids long. CDR3 residues: CASSQREFTDTQYF. The CDR3, as DNA: TGTGCCAGCAGCCAACGGGAGTTCACAGATACGCAGTATTTT.